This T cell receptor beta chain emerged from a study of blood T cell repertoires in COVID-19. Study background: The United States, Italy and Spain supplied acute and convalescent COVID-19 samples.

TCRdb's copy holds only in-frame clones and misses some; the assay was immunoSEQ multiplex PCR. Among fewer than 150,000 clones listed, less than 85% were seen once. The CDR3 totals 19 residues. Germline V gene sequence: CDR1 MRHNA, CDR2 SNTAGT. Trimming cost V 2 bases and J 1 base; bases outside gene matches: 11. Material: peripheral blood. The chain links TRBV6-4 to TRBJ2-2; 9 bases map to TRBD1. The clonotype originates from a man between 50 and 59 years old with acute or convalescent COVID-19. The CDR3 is CASSDETGTGKENTGELFF. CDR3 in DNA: TGTGCCAGCAGTGACGAAACCGGGACAGGGAAGGAGAACACCGGGGAGCTGTTTTTT.